These 26 T cell receptor beta chains originate from one sample sequenced in a study of beta chain features in type 1 diabetes. No antigen has been assigned to these receptors. Investigators reverse transcribed all isolated RNA, so they sequenced expressed TCRB transcripts. TCRdb's table, derived via immunoSEQ multiplex PCR, lists solely in-frame clones and lacks some. This sample yields more than 200,000 clones, of which about a sixth are seen a single time; about 0.092% belongs to the top ten. Study-wide points: Shorter TCRB CDR3s, moderately but significantly so, were found in Type 1 diabetes patients in all four CD4+ subsets.

Specimen: naive CD4+ T cells from blood. These receptors originate from a man aged 25 to 40 with type 1 diabetes.

The rearrangement uses TRBV5-1 and TRBJ2-5, with TRBD2 as a possible D gene (5 bases). Germline V CDR1 and CDR2: SGHRS, YFSETQ. The CDR3 contains 13 residues. The V and J ends lost 4 bases and 7 bases respectively, with 14 bases between them. CDR3 sequence reads: CASSNGIPGTQYF. The DNA for the CDR3 is TGCGCCAGCAGCAACGGGATCCCGGGGACCCAGTACTTC.

The genes are TRBV11-2 and TRBJ1-3; no clear D. The CDR3 loop spans 12 amino acids. Between the trimmed V and J ends, which lost 4 bases and 4 bases, there was a span of 5 bases. CDR1 is SGHAT, CDR2 FQNNGV, per germline. CDR3 coding DNA: TGTGCCAGCAGCTGGGAGGGAAACACCATATATTTT. It yields the protein CASSWEGNTIYF.

This clone was seen a handful of times. The gene calls are TRBV19 and TRBJ2-1; D is unresolved. The CDR3 totals 15 residues. Per the germline V gene, CDR1 is LNHDA and CDR2 is SQIVND (reference sequence). Trimming shortened V by 3 bases and J by 3 bases, and 12 bases separated the two germline ends. For the CDR3, the DNA is TGTGCCAGTAGTATGGGCAGGTCTGACTACAATGAGCAGTTCTTC. This gives the protein CASSMGRSDYNEQFF.

The gene calls are TRBV27 and TRBJ2-1, with D possibly being TRBD1 (5 bases). The CDR3 covers 15 residues. Trimming took off 6 bases at V and 4 bases at J, with 16 bases between the two ends. Germline-derived CDR1 and CDR2 are MNHEY and SMNVEV (reference sequence). The CDR3 region has the DNA TGTGCCAGCAGCCCGGACATGACACCTTACAATGAGCAGTTCTTC. Amino acids: CASSPDMTPYNEQFF.

The table lists this clone with a few counts. This rearrangement joins TRBV30 to TRBJ1-1; D is undetermined. V dropped 4 bases and J dropped 0 bases, with 12 bases sitting between them. The CDR3 has 14 residues. The germline gives CDR1 GTSNPN, CDR2 SVGIG (reference sequence). This chain's CDR3 is CAWKLGSMNTEAFF. For the CDR3, the DNA is TGTGCCTGGAAATTGGGCAGTATGAACACTGAAGCTTTCTTT.

This clone was recorded once. The V call is TRBV19, the J call TRBJ2-7; TRBD2 aligns across 9 bases. This CDR3 is 15 amino acids long. After removal of 5 bases from V and 2 bases from J, the junction contained 7 bases not matched to a gene. Germline-derived CDR1 and CDR2 are LNHDA and SQIVND (reference sequence). CDR3 DNA sequence: TGTGCCAGTAGTGTGTCTAGCGGGGTTACCTACGAGCAGTACTTC. Translated, it gives CASSVSSGVTYEQYF. The entire variable domain, with the rest obtained from reference TRBV19 and TRBJ2-7, is as follows: DGGITQSPKYLFRKEGQNVTLSCEQNLNHDAMYWYRQDPGQGLRLIYYSQIVNDFQKGDIAEGYSVSREKKESFPLTVTSAQKNPTAFYLCASSVSSGVTYEQYFGPGTRLTVT.

The chain recombines TRBV7-8 with TRBJ2-5; 8 positions match TRBD2. This CDR3 has 15 residues. V gave up 1 base and J gave up 5 bases; unmatched junction bases: 6. Germline lookup yields CDR1 SGHVS and CDR2 FQNEAQ. Here the CDR3 reads CASSLVGGRMETQYF. CDR3 DNA: TGTGCCAGCAGCTTAGTTGGCGGGAGGATGGAGACCCAGTACTTC.

This clone was counted a few times. The chain couples TRBV9 to TRBJ1-2; D perhaps matches TRBD1 (6 bases). Between the trimmed V and J ends, which lost 3 bases and 8 bases, there was a span of 14 bases. The CDR3 is made up of 13 amino acids. Germline loops: CDR1 SGDLS, CDR2 YYNGEE. CDR3 DNA: TGTGCCAGCAGCGGAGACAGGCGAGCGGGCTACACCTTC. Its translation is CASSGDRRAGYTF.

This clone was detected only a few times. The chain links TRBV30 to TRBJ1-1; the match to TRBD1 covers 9 bases. The J segment lost 10 bases and the V segment lost 2 bases, leaving 5 bases of the junction unmatched. The CDR3 sequence is 12 residues long. The germline V gene encodes CDR1 GTSNPN and CDR2 SVGIG (reference sequence). CDR3 DNA: TGTGCCTGGAGTCCCCCGGACAGGGGAGCTTTCTTT. This sequence encodes CAWSPPDRGAFF.

This clone was seen a handful of times. The rearrangement joins TRBV15 to TRBJ2-3, with 14 positions matching TRBD2. The CDR3 sequence is 19 residues long. V lost 4 bases and J lost 5; bases outside the gene matches: 14. CDR1 and CDR2 from the germline V gene are LNHNV and YYDKDF (reference sequence). CDR3: CATSTKPGLAGELRDTQYF. The CDR3 coding sequence is TGTGCCACCAGCACCAAACCGGGACTAGCGGGAGAGCTTAGAGATACGCAGTATTTT.

This clone was found a few times. The V and J genes are TRBV7-8 and TRBJ2-1, with D maybe TRBD2 (5 bases). Germline V gives CDR1 SGHVS, CDR2 FQNEAQ. Trimming left V 3 bases short and J 16 bases short, with 16 bases between. CDR3 length: 12 residues. CDR3 sequence: CASSFALAPGFF. In nucleotides, the CDR3 is TGTGCCAGCAGCTTTGCCCTAGCCCCGGGATTCTTC.

The V and J genes are TRBV29-1 and TRBJ1-4; 7 nucleotides align to TRBD1. The junction had 6 bases not matched to a gene; V was cut back by 5 bases and J by 3 bases. This CDR3 has 14 amino acids. CDR1 is SQVTM, CDR2 ANQGSEA, per germline. The chain's CDR3 is CSVRRQGPNEKLFF. CDR3 sequence (DNA): TGCAGCGTTCGGAGACAGGGTCCTAATGAAAAACTGTTTTTT.

This clone was observed a handful of times. This chain joins TRBV7-9 and TRBJ2-7, with 10 bases that match TRBD1. The germline V gene encodes CDR1 SEHNR and CDR2 FQNEAQ (reference sequence). This CDR3 spans 14 amino acids. V trimming: 8 bases; J trimming: 5 bases; junction bases outside the gene matches: 9. For the CDR3, the DNA is TGTGCCAGCCAACCCAGGACAGGGGGAGACGAGCAGTACTTC. This translates into CASQPRTGGDEQYF.

The chain carries TRBV6-1 and TRBJ1-1, with no clear D. CDR1 is MNHNS and CDR2 is SASEGT in the germline V gene. The germline V and J ends were trimmed by 7 bases and 0 bases, with 6 bases remaining between them. This CDR3 region has 12 residues. CDR3 in amino acids: CASNRVNTEAFF. The CDR3 DNA reads TGTGCCAGCAATAGGGTGAACACTGAAGCTTTCTTT.

In this sample, this clone turned up a few times. This sample also contains other DNA sequences that code for the same CDR3. The chain couples TRBV28 to TRBJ2-3, with unresolved D. Germline CDR1 and CDR2: MDHEN and SYDVKM. V was pared by 2 bases and J by 0 bases, with 3 bases between. The CDR3 spans 13 residues. For the CDR3, the DNA is TGTGCCAGCAGTTTACCAAGCACAGATACGCAGTATTTT. Translation: CASSLPSTDTQYF. Looking up the rest from reference TRBV28 and TRBJ2-3 gives the full variable domain: DVKVTQSSRYLVKRTGEKVFLECVQDMDHENMFWYRQDPGLGLRLIYFSYDVKMKEKGDIPEGYSVSREKKERFSLILESASTNQTSMYLCASSLPSTDTQYFGPGTRLTVL.

The chain couples TRBV11-2 to TRBJ2-2; D gene ambiguous. The CDR3 sequence is 15 residues long. CDR1 and CDR2 from the germline V gene are SGHAT and FQNNGV. The ends were cut back, 3 bases at V and 5 bases at J, with 13 bases in the middle. CDR3 amino acids: CASSFPWGRTGELFF. The CDR3 nucleotides read TGTGCCAGCAGCTTCCCTTGGGGTAGAACCGGGGAGCTGTTTTTT.

Only a few counts were recorded for this clone. At the DNA level, this CDR3 is encoded by other sequences in the same sample as well. The J gene is TRBJ2-3, the V gene TRBV20-1; no definite D call. The germline V and J ends were trimmed by 6 bases and 1 base, with 5 bases remaining between them. The CDR3 contains 11 residues. Looked up from germline, CDR1 is DFQATT and CDR2 is SNEGSKA (reference sequence). DNA of the CDR3: TGCAGTGCGCGAGGCACAGATACGCAGTATTTT. This translates into CSARGTDTQYF.

There are a few counts of this clone. V and J are TRBV7-2 and TRBJ2-1; weak D call: TRBD2 (6 bases). The CDR3 is 13 residues long. Trimming pared 5 bases from V and 8 bases from J, leaving 13 bases between. The germline V gene encodes CDR1 SGHTA and CDR2 FQGNSA. CDR3 bases: TGTGCCAGCAGCACACGGGAGAACTATGAGCAGTTCTTC. Its protein is CASSTRENYEQFF.

In this sample, this clone turned up a few times. The V gene is TRBV29-1, the J gene TRBJ2-3; no definite D call. V was pared by 7 bases and J by 2 bases, with 10 bases between. This CDR3 is built from 12 residues. The germline gives CDR1 SQVTM, CDR2 ANQGSEA. CDR3 coding DNA: TGCAGCGCCCCTGGACCCACAGATACGCAGTATTTT. It codes for CSAPGPTDTQYF.

The gene calls are TRBV15 and TRBJ2-3; D is perhaps TRBD2 (5 bases). The CDR3 spans 17 residues. Between the trimmed V and J ends, which lost 0 bases and 6 bases, there was a span of 19 bases. The V gene's germline CDR1 is LNHNV and CDR2 YYDKDF (reference sequence). The CDR3 DNA reads TGTGCCACCAGCAGAGATTACAACGTAGCGCAGGTGGATACGCAGTATTTT. Its protein product is CATSRDYNVAQVDTQYF.

This rearrangement joins TRBV2 to TRBJ2-7, with no clear D. CDR3 length equals 12 residues. Trimming left V 2 bases short and J 7 bases short, with 9 bases between. Germline loops: CDR1 SNHLY, CDR2 FYNNEI. CDR3 DNA: TGTGCCAGCAGTGAACAGGCCCAGGAGCAGTACTTC. Its translation: CASSEQAQEQYF.

The chain employs TRBV29-1 and TRBJ2-5, with D possibly being TRBD2 (5 bases). The V gene's germline CDR1 is SQVTM and CDR2 ANQGSEA. CDR3 length: 13 amino acids. Deletions cut 7 bases from V and 5 bases from J, with 17 bases between. The CDR3 DNA sequence: TGCAGCGCACTCAGGACTGCTTTCGAGACCCAGTACTTC. It translates to CSALRTAFETQYF. Based on the CDR3 plus reference TRBV29-1 and TRBJ2-5, the full variable domain is SAVISQKPSRDICQRGTSLTIQCQVDSQVTMMFWYRQQPGQSLTLIATANQGSEATYESGFVIDKFPISRPNLTFSTLTVSNMSPEDSSIYLCSALRTAFETQYFGPGTRLLVL.

This chain uses TRBV27 with TRBJ2-5; tentatively, D is TRBD2 (6 bases). The CDR3 has 13 residues. V shed 6 bases and J shed 5 bases, with 13 bases lying between them. The germline CDR1 and CDR2 sequences are MNHEY and SMNVEV (reference sequence). CDR3: CASRWTGGETQYF. CDR3 nucleotides: TGTGCCAGCAGGTGGACCGGGGGTGAGACCCAGTACTTC.

This clone was seen only a few times. The rearrangement uses TRBV7-2 and TRBJ2-5, with TRBD2 matching 9 bases. V lost 5 bases, J lost 3 bases, and 16 bases stayed unmatched. Germline V CDR1 and CDR2: SGHTA, FQGNSA. The CDR3 runs to 18 residues. DNA for the CDR3: TGTGCCAGCAGCCACTACCTGGCTAGCGGGAACCCTAAAGAGACCCAGTACTTC. Its translation: CASSHYLASGNPKETQYF.

This chain links TRBV4-2 with TRBJ2-7; D gene ambiguous. CDR1 is LGHNA, CDR2 YNFKEQ, per germline. With 4 bases removed from V and 10 bases from J, the gap between germline ends came to 17 bases. This CDR3 spans 13 amino acids. CDR3 sequence (DNA): TGTGCCAGCAGCCCCCTTGAGACCGCTTCCCAGTACTTC. It is translated as CASSPLETASQYF.

The rearrangement joins TRBV5-1 to TRBJ2-7; unclear D gene. CDR3 size: 12 residues. V was trimmed by 0 bases and J by 5 bases, leaving 6 bases between them. In germline, CDR1 is SGHRS, CDR2 YFSETQ. This CDR3 reads CASSLEVDEQYF. The CDR3 DNA is TGCGCCAGCAGCTTGGAGGTCGACGAGCAGTACTTC.